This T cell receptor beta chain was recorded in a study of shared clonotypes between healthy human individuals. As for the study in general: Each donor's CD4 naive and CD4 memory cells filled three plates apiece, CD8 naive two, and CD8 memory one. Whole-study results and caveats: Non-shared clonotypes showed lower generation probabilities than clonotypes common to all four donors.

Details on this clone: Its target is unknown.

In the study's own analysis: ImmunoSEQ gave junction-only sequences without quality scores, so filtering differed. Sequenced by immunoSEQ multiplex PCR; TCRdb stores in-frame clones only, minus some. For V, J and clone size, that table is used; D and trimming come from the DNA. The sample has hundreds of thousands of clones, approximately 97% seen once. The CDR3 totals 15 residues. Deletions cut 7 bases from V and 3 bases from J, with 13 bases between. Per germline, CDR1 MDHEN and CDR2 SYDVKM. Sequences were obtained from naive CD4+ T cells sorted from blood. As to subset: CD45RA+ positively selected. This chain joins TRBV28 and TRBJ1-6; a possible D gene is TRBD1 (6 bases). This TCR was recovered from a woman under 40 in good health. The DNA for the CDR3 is TGTGCCAGCAATACTTGGACAGTCTATAATTCACCCCTCCACTTT. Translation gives CASNTWTVYNSPLHF.